Listed here are 2 T cell receptor beta chains from one sample, sequenced in a study of blood T cell repertoires in COVID-19. Only in-frame clones appear in the TCRdb table, and some are missing; sequencing was by immunoSEQ multiplex PCR. This sample has about 80,000 clones, with almost 85% found just once. The source material was peripheral blood. The receptor source for this set is a man older than 75 with acute or convalescent COVID-19.

This clone was observed once. The V call is TRBV7-6, the J call TRBJ1-1; 10 bases map to TRBD1. V lost 6 bases and J lost 4; bases outside the gene matches: 5. Germline values: CDR1 SGHVS, CDR2 FNYEAQ. The CDR3 loop spans 14 amino acids. The DNA of the CDR3 is TGTGCCAGCAGTGGACAGGGGGTTGGCACTGAAGCTTTCTTT. This gives the protein CASSGQGVGTEAFF.

The chain employs TRBV19 and TRBJ1-4; a weak D match, TRBD1 (5 bases). Per the germline V gene, CDR1 is LNHDA and CDR2 is SQIVND (reference sequence). V dropped 9 bases and J dropped 8 bases, with 19 bases sitting between them. The CDR3 is 14 residues long. The CDR3 nucleotides read TGTGCCAGCCGTACCAGGCAGGGTCAGGAAAAACTGTTTTTT. It specifies CASRTRQGQEKLFF.